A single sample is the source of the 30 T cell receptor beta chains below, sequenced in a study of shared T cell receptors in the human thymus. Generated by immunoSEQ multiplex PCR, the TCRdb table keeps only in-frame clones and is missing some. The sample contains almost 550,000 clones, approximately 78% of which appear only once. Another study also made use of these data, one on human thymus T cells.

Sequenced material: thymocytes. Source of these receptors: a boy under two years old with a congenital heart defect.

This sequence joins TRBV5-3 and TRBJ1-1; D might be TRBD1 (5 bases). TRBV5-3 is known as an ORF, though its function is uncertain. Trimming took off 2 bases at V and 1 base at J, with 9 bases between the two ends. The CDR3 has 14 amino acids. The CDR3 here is CARSFGGENTEAFF. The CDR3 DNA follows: TGTGCCAGAAGCTTCGGAGGGGAGAACACTGAAGCTTTCTTT.

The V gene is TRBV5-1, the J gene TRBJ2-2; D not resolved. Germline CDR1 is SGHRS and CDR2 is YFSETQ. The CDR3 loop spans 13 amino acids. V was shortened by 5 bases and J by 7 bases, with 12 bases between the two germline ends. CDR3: CASRLGRDGELFF. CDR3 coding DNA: TGCGCCAGCAGGCTAGGCAGAGACGGGGAGCTGTTTTTT.

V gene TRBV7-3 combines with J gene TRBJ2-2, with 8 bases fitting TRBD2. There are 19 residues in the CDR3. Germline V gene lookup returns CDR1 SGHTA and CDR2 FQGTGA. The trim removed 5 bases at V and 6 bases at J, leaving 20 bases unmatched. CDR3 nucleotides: TGTGCCAGCAGCCCCACTCTACCGGGACTAGGTAGAATGTCCGGGGAGCTGTTTTTT. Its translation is CASSPTLPGLGRMSGELFF.

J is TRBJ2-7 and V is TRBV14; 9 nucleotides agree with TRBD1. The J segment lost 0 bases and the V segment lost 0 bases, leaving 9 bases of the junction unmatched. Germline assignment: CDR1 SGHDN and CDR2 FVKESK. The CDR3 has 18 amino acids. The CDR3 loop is CASSQDTNRGRNSYEQYF. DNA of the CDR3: TGTGCCAGCAGCCAAGATACAAACAGGGGGCGGAACTCCTACGAGCAGTACTTC. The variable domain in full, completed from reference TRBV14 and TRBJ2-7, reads EAGVTQFPSHSVIEKGQTVTLRCDPISGHDNLYWYRRVMGKEIKFLLHFVKESKQDESGMPNNRFLAERTGGTYSTLKVQPAELEDSGVYFCASSQDTNRGRNSYEQYFGPGTRLTVT.

CDR3 nucleotides: TGTGCCATCAGTGTGGGGACAGGGGATCACGAGCAGTACTTC. It specifies CAISVGTGDHEQYF. V is TRBV10-3 and J is TRBJ2-7; 10 positions agree with TRBD1. CDR1 and CDR2 from the germline V gene are ENHRY and SYGVKD. The CDR3 covers 14 residues. The V gene end was trimmed by 4 bases and the J gene end by 5 bases; junction bases not matched to a gene: 5.

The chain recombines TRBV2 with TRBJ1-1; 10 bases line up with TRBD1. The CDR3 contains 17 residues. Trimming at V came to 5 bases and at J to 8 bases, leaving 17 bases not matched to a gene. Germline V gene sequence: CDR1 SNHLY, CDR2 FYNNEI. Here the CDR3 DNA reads TGTGCCAGCAGTCACCGATCCCGGGACAGGGGAATTCGGGAAGCTTTCTTT. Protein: CASSHRSRDRGIREAFF.

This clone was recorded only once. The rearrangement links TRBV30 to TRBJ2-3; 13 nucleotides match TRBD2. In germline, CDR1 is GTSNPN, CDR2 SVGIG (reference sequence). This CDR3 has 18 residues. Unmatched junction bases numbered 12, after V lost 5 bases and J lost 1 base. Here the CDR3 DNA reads TGTGCCTGGTCCCCGGGACTAGCGGGACCCTGGGGCACAGATACGCAGTATTTT. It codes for CAWSPGLAGPWGTDTQYF.

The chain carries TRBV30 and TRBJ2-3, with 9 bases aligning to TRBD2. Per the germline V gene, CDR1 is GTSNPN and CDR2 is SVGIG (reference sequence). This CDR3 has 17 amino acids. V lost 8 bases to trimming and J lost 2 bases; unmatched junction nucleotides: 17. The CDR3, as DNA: TGTGCCATGGACCCTAATTTAGCGGGAGAGAACACAGATACGCAGTATTTT. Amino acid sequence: CAMDPNLAGENTDTQYF.

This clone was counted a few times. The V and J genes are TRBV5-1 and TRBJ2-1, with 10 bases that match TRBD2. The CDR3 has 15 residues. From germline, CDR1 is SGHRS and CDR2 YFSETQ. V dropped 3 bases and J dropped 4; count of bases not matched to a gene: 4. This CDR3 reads CASSWSGGVYNEQFF. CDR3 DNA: TGCGCCAGCAGCTGGAGCGGGGGGGTATACAATGAGCAGTTCTTC.

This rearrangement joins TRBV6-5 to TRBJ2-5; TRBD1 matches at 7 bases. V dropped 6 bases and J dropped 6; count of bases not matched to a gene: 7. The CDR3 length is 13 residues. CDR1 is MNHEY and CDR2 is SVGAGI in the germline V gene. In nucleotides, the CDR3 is TGTGCCAGCAGCCGGGACAGTAGGAAGACCCAGTACTTC. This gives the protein CASSRDSRKTQYF.

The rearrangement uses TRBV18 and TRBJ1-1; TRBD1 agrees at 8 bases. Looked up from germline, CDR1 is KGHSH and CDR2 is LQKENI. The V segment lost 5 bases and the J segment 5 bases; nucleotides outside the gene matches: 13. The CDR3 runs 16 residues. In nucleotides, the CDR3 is TGTGCCAGCTCAAATGGACAGGGAGAAGGTTTGACTGAAGCTTTCTTT. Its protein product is CASSNGQGEGLTEAFF. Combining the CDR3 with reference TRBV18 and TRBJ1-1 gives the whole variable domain NAGVMQNPRHLVRRRGQEARLRCSPMKGHSHVYWYRQLPEEGLKFMVYLQKENIIDESGMPKERFSAEFPKEGPSILRIQQVVRGDSAAYFCASSNGQGEGLTEAFFGQGTRLTVV.

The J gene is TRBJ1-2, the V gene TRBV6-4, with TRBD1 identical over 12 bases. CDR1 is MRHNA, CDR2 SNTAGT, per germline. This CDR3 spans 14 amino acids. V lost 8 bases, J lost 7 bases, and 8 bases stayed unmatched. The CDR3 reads CASRSGQGAFGYTF. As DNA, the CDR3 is TGTGCCAGCCGATCGGGACAGGGGGCCTTTGGCTACACCTTC.

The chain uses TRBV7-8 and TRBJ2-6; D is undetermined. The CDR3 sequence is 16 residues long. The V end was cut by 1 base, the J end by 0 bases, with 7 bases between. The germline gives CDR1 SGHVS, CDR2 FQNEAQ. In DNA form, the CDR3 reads TGTGCCAGCAGCTTAGATCCATCCTCTGGGGCCAACGTCCTGACTTTC. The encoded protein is CASSLDPSSGANVLTF.

CDR3 nucleotides: TGTGCCAGCAGTGCGGGGGGTACGCAGTATTTT. Residues: CASSAGGTQYF. This sequence joins TRBV25-1 and TRBJ2-3, with 7 nucleotides matching TRBD2. CDR3 length: 11 residues. In germline, CDR1 is MGHDK, CDR2 SYGVNS. With V trimmed by 4 bases and J by 8 bases, 0 bases remained unmatched.

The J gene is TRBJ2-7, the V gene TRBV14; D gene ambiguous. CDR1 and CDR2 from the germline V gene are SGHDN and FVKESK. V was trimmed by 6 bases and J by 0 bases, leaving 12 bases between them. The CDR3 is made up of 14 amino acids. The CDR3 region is CASSESQSSYEQYF. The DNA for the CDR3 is TGTGCCAGCAGTGAGTCTCAAAGCTCCTACGAGCAGTACTTC.

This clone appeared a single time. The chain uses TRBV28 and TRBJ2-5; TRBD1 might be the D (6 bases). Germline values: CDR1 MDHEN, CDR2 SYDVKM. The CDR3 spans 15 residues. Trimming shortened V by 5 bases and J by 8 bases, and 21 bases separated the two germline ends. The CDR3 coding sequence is TGTGCCAGCAGTGACGGGACACCTACCCAAAGAACCCAGTACTTC. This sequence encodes CASSDGTPTQRTQYF.

CDR3 DNA sequence: TGTGCCAGCAGCCAAGGAAGGGCGGGAGACCTTGCCTATGAGCAGTTCTTC. Amino acids: CASSQGRAGDLAYEQFF. This chain links TRBV4-2 with TRBJ2-1; 7 bases line up with TRBD2. The V and J ends lost 1 base and 8 bases, in that order; junction bases with no gene match: 14. Looked up from germline, CDR1 is LGHNA and CDR2 is YNFKEQ. The CDR3 runs 17 residues.

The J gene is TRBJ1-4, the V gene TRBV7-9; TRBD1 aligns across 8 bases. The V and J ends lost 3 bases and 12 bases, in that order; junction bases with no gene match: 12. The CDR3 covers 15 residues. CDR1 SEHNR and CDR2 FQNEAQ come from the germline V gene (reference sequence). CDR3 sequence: CASSFWGTGPGELFF. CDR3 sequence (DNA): TGTGCCAGCAGCTTTTGGGGGACAGGACCCGGGGAACTGTTTTTT.

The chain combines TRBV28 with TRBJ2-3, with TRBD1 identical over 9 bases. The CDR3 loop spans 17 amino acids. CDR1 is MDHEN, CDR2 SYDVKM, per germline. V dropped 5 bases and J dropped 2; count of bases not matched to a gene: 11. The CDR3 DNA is TGTGCCAGCAGTCCCCGCGAGGGACAGGGAACCACAGATACGCAGTATTTT. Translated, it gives CASSPREGQGTTDTQYF.

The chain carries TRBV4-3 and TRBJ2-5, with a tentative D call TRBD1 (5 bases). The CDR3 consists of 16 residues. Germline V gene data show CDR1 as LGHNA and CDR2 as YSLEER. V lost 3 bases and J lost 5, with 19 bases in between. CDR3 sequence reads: CASSQRRLGRDETQYF. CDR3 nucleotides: TGCGCCAGCAGCCAGAGAAGGTTGGGGCGTGATGAGACCCAGTACTTC.

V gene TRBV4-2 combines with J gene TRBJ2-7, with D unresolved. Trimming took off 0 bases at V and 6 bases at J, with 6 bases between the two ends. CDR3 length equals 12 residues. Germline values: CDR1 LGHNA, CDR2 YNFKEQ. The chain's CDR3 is CASSQDPCEQYF. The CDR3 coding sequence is TGTGCCAGCAGCCAAGACCCATGCGAGCAGTACTTC.

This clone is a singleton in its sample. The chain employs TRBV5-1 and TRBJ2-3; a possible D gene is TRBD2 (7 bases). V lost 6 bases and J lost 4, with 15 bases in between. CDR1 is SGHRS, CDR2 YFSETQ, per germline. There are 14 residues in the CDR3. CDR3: CASTAEGGPDTQYF. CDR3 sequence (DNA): TGCGCCAGCACCGCCGAGGGGGGGCCAGATACGCAGTATTTT.

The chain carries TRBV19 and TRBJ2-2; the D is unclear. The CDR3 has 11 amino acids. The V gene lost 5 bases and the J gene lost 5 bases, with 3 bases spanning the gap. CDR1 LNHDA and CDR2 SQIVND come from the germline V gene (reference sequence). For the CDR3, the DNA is TGTGCCAGTAGTCATACCGGGGAGCTGTTTTTT. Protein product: CASSHTGELFF.

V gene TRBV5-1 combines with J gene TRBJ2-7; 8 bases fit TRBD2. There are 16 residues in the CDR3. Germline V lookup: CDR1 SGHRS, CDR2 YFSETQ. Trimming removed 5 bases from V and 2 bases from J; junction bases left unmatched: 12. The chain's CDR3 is CASRFTGTSGAYEQYF. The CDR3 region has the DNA TGCGCCAGCAGGTTCACCGGAACTAGCGGAGCCTACGAGCAGTACTTC.

The CDR3 reads CASSIVTEAFF. The CDR3 DNA reads as TGTGCCAGCAGCATCGTCACTGAAGCTTTCTTT. The V call is TRBV7-9, the J call TRBJ1-1; D uncertain. Germline V gene lookup returns CDR1 SEHNR and CDR2 FQNEAQ (reference sequence). Deletions cut 5 bases from V and 4 bases from J, with 5 bases between. The CDR3 spans 11 residues.

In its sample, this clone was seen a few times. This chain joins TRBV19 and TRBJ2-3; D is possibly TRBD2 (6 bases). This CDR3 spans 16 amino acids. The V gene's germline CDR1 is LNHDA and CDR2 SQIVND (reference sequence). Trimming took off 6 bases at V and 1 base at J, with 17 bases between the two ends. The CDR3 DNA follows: TGTGCCAGTAGACCGCACGGGAGCGGACGCACAGATACGCAGTATTTT. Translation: CASRPHGSGRTDTQYF.

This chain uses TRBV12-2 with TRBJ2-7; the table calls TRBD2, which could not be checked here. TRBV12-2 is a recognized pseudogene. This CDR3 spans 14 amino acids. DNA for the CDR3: TGTGCAAGTCGCTTAGCAGGAGGCTCCTACGAGCAGTACTTC. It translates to CASRLAGGSYEQYF.

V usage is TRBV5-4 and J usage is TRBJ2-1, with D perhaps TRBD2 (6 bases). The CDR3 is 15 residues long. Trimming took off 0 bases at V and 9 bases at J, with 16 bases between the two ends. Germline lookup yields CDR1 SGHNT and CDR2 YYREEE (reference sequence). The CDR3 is CASSLDMPPGGEQFF. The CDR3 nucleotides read TGTGCCAGCAGCTTGGACATGCCCCCCGGGGGTGAGCAGTTCTTC.

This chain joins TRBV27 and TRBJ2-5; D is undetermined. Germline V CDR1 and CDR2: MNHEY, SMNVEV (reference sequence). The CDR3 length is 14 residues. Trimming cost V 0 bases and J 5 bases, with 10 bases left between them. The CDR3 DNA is TGTGCCAGCAGTTTATCCCTAAGCCGGGAGACCCAGTACTTC. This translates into CASSLSLSRETQYF.

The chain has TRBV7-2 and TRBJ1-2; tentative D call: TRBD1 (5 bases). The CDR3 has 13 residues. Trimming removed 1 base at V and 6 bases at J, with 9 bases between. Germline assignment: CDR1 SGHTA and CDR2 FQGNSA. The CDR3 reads CASSLGGGHGYTF. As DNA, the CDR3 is TGTGCCAGCAGCTTAGGGGGGGGTCATGGCTACACCTTC.